This TCR beta chain emerged from a study of radiotherapy plus CTLA-4 blockade in lung cancer. Points from the study as a whole: Blood-borne expansion of tumor-derived TCR clones followed radiotherapy plus ipilimumab.

This table comes from immunoSEQ multiplex PCR, and its TCRdb copy is limited to in-frame clones, with some not included. The data show tens of thousands of clones, 60% to 80% seen once. This clone was found once. As yet, its antigen is unknown. Ipilimumab CTLA-4 blockade and focal radiation were given to patients with chemo-refractory metastatic non-small-cell lung cancer. Germline CDR1 is MNHEY and CDR2 is SMNVEV (reference sequence). V lost 5 bases and J lost 2; bases outside the gene matches: 14. This CDR3 region has 18 residues. This sequence originates from a human donor with non-small cell lung cancer who had a complete response to radiotherapy plus ipilimumab. The sample was peripheral blood, taken from a patient treated with radiotherapy plus ipilimumab. The chain couples TRBV27 to TRBJ1-5; TRBD1 aligns across 8 bases. The CDR3 DNA follows: TGTGCCAGCAGTCCGCAGGGGGCCTTGCATAGTGGCAATCAGCCCCAGCATTTT. This encodes CASSPQGALHSGNQPQHF.